A single sample is the source of the 25 T cell receptor beta chains below, sequenced in a study of T cells in localized non-small cell lung cancer. Method: immunoSEQ multiplex PCR; TCRdb's copy keeps in-frame clones and lacks some. Of 60,000 to 85,000 clones listed, roughly nine tenths are singletons. The specimen was peripheral blood, collected before any cancer treatment. These receptors were obtained from a male donor at least 60 years old with stage III squamous cell lung carcinoma.

The rearrangement joins TRBV7-9 to TRBJ1-6, with TRBD1 identical over 8 bases. This CDR3 has 16 residues. CDR1 is SEHNR and CDR2 is FQNEAQ in the germline V gene (reference sequence). Losses at the gene ends were 5 bases for V and 4 bases for J; bases not matched to a gene: 7. In DNA, the CDR3 is TGTGCCAGCAGCAACTGGCAGGGGGCGTATAATTCACCCCTCCACTTT. Protein sequence: CASSNWQGAYNSPLHF. Supplemented by reference TRBV7-9 and TRBJ1-6, the full variable domain reads DTGVSQNPRHKITKRGQNVTFRCDPISEHNRLYWYRQTLGQGPEFLTYFQNEAQLEKSRLLSDRFSAERPKGSFSTLEIQRTEQGDSAMYLCASSNWQGAYNSPLHFGNGTRLTVT.

The chain recombines TRBV25-1 with TRBJ2-7; D remains unclear. The CDR3 is 14 residues long. Germline V lookup: CDR1 MGHDK, CDR2 SYGVNS. The V and J ends lost 4 bases and 0 bases respectively, with 10 bases between them. The CDR3 region is CASSAHQSSYEQYF. The CDR3 region has the DNA TGTGCCAGCAGTGCTCATCAAAGCTCCTACGAGCAGTACTTC.

The chain has TRBV5-1 and TRBJ2-3, with 10 bases matching TRBD2. The CDR3 sequence is 13 residues long. Looked up from germline, CDR1 is SGHRS and CDR2 is YFSETQ. The V gene end was trimmed by 5 bases and the J gene end by 4 bases; junction bases not matched to a gene: 1. The CDR3 nucleotides read TGCGCCAGCAGTCTAGCGGGGGCAGATACGCAGTATTTT. Residues: CASSLAGADTQYF.

The chain links TRBV19 to TRBJ1-2; 8 bases map to TRBD1. The CDR3 length is 13 residues. CDR1 is LNHDA and CDR2 is SQIVND in the germline V gene (reference sequence). With V trimmed by 6 bases and J by 2 bases, 2 bases remained unmatched. CDR3 region: CASSRQGNYGYTF. In DNA form, the CDR3 reads TGTGCCAGTAGCAGACAGGGGAACTATGGCTACACCTTC. The variable domain in full, completed from reference TRBV19 and TRBJ1-2, reads DGGITQSPKYLFRKEGQNVTLSCEQNLNHDAMYWYRQDPGQGLRLIYYSQIVNDFQKGDIAEGYSVSREKKESFPLTVTSAQKNPTAFYLCASSRQGNYGYTFGSGTRLTVV.

This chain joins TRBV5-4 and TRBJ2-1; 7 bases align to TRBD1. Looked up from germline, CDR1 is SGHNT and CDR2 is YYREEE (reference sequence). V shed 4 bases and J 6 bases; nucleotides not matched to a gene: 13. The CDR3 length is 16 residues. The CDR3 DNA is TGTGCCAGCAGCCCGGCCGGGACAGTAAGGGGCAATGAGCAGTTCTTC. Residues: CASSPAGTVRGNEQFF.

There are a few counts of this clone. The chain couples TRBV6-6 to TRBJ2-7, with D possibly TRBD2 on 5 matching bases. This CDR3 region has 16 residues. V lost 6 bases, J lost 7 bases, and 25 bases lay in between. Germline V lookup: CDR1 MNHNY, CDR2 SVGAGI (reference sequence). The CDR3 sequence: CASSPVIGAERSEQYF. DNA for the CDR3: TGTGCCAGCAGCCCCGTTATAGGAGCGGAGCGATCGGAGCAGTACTTC.

The chain is built from TRBV7-9 and TRBJ2-3; the D call may be TRBD1 or TRBD2 (6 bases each). Trimming removed 9 bases from V and 6 bases from J, with 16 bases in between. Germline CDR1 reads SEHNR; CDR2 reads FQNEAQ (reference sequence). The CDR3 sequence is 13 residues long. This chain's CDR3 is CASKGEEWDTQYF. The CDR3 DNA reads TGTGCCAGTAAGGGGGAGGAGTGGGATACGCAGTATTTT. Full variable domain (outside the CDR3, taken from reference TRBV7-9 and TRBJ2-3): DTGVSQNPRHKITKRGQNVTFRCDPISEHNRLYWYRQTLGQGPEFLTYFQNEAQLEKSRLLSDRFSAERPKGSFSTLEIQRTEQGDSAMYLCASKGEEWDTQYFGPGTRLTVL.

The chain is built from TRBV19 and TRBJ2-7; a possible D gene is TRBD2 (7 bases). V dropped 6 bases and J dropped 2 bases, with 17 bases sitting between them. CDR1 and CDR2 (germline): LNHDA, SQIVND (reference sequence). The CDR3 has 15 amino acids. The CDR3 sequence: CASRTQGGGTYEQYF. CDR3 in DNA: TGTGCCAGTAGGACACAGGGAGGGGGAACCTACGAGCAGTACTTC.

The CDR3 DNA reads TGTGCCAGCCAACAGGGATACACAGATACGCAGTATTTT. Protein product: CASQQGYTDTQYF. The chain recombines TRBV6-1 with TRBJ2-3; TRBD1 is a possible D gene (6 bases). The CDR3 totals 13 residues. Trimming shortened V by 8 bases and J by 2 bases, and 11 bases separated the two germline ends. The V gene's germline CDR1 is MNHNS and CDR2 SASEGT.

The rearrangement uses TRBV19 and TRBJ1-2; 10 bases fit TRBD1. Germline CDR1 reads LNHDA; CDR2 reads SQIVND (reference sequence). This CDR3 has 18 amino acids. With V trimmed by 5 bases and J by 6 bases, 18 bases remained unmatched. CDR3 bases: TGTGCCAGTAGTGCAATTCCGGGACAGGGGTCTTTCGTGGATGGCTACACCTTC. Its translation is CASSAIPGQGSFVDGYTF.

The chain uses TRBV2 and TRBJ1-1; tentatively, D is TRBD1 (5 bases). Germline V gene data show CDR1 as SNHLY and CDR2 as FYNNEI. Trimming pared 6 bases from V and 4 bases from J, leaving 15 bases between. CDR3 length: 14 amino acids. The CDR3 is CASSPTGLITEAFF. In DNA, the CDR3 is TGTGCCAGCAGCCCCACGGGACTTATCACTGAAGCTTTCTTT.

The chain uses TRBV11-1 and TRBJ2-3; the D is unclear. Trimming removed 5 bases at V and 6 bases at J, with 6 bases between. This CDR3 has 11 residues. The germline gives CDR1 SGHAT, CDR2 FQDESV (reference sequence). The CDR3 sequence: CASSQVDTQYF. CDR3 DNA sequence: TGTGCCAGCAGCCAGGTCGATACGCAGTATTTT. Using reference TRBV11-1 and TRBJ2-3 for the parts outside the CDR3, the full variable domain is EAEVAQSPRYKITEKSQAVAFWCDPISGHATLYWYRQILGQGPELLVQFQDESVVDDSQLPKDRFSAERLKGVDSTLKIQPAELGDSAMYLCASSQVDTQYFGPGTRLTVL.

The chain joins TRBV21-1 to TRBJ2-3; TRBD2 is the table's D call and was not checked against the DNA. TRBV21-1 is a known pseudogene. The CDR3 loop spans 17 amino acids. In DNA, the CDR3 is TGTGCCAGCAGCAAAACAGGAGGGGCAGAAGATTCCGGTACGCAGTATTTT. This encodes CASSKTGGAEDSGTQYF.

The chain employs TRBV6-5 and TRBJ1-4, with a tentative D call TRBD1 (5 bases). V shed 4 bases and J shed 8 bases, with 14 bases lying between them. In germline, CDR1 is MNHEY, CDR2 SVGAGI. The CDR3 is made up of 14 amino acids. The CDR3 nucleotides read TGTGCCAGCAGTTCCACCAGGGTACGGGAAAAACTGTTTTTT. Amino acids: CASSSTRVREKLFF.

The chain joins TRBV10-2 to TRBJ1-2; no firm D call. Deletions cut 4 bases from V and 4 bases from J, with 13 bases between. Germline-derived CDR1 and CDR2 are WSHSY and SAAADI. The CDR3 is 14 amino acids. CDR3 DNA sequence: TGCGCCAGCAGTGGTGGTGCCAGCTCCTATGGCTACACCTTC. Translating gives CASSGGASSYGYTF.

This chain uses TRBV18 with TRBJ1-5, with D perhaps TRBD1 (6 bases). The CDR3 sequence is 13 residues long. The V gene's germline CDR1 is KGHSH and CDR2 LQKENI. Trimming shortened V by 5 bases and J by 4 bases, and 9 bases separated the two germline ends. CDR3 nucleotides: TGTGCCAGCTCAAGGGGGGCGAATCAGCCCCAGCATTTT. It is translated as CASSRGANQPQHF. Using reference TRBV18 and TRBJ1-5 for the parts outside the CDR3, the full variable domain is NAGVMQNPRHLVRRRGQEARLRCSPMKGHSHVYWYRQLPEEGLKFMVYLQKENIIDESGMPKERFSAEFPKEGPSILRIQQVVRGDSAAYFCASSRGANQPQHFGDGTRLSIL.

The J gene is TRBJ2-1, the V gene TRBV18; TRBD2 aligns across 11 bases. CDR1 KGHSH and CDR2 LQKENI come from the germline V gene. The J segment lost 4 bases and the V segment lost 1 base, leaving 9 bases of the junction unmatched. The CDR3 is 18 residues long. The CDR3 bases are TGTGCCAGCTCACCACTGTCTCTAGCGGGGGGACCTTACAATGAGCAGTTCTTC. This gives the protein CASSPLSLAGGPYNEQFF.

The chain links TRBV15 to TRBJ2-2, with TRBD2 as a possible D gene (5 bases). Trimming removed 0 bases at V and 5 bases at J, with 10 bases between. Germline assignment: CDR1 LNHNV and CDR2 YYDKDF (reference sequence). This CDR3 comprises 15 residues. DNA of the CDR3: TGTGCCACCAGCAGAGACCTTGGCGGGACCGGGGAGCTGTTTTTT. Residues: CATSRDLGGTGELFF.

V and J are TRBV7-2 and TRBJ2-7; TRBD1 might be the D (5 bases). V lost 1 base and J lost 3, with 7 bases in between. This CDR3 has 13 residues. Germline V gene lookup returns CDR1 SGHTA and CDR2 FQGNSA. In DNA, the CDR3 is TGTGCCAGCAGCTTAGGACAGATCTACGAGCAGTACTTC. This translates into CASSLGQIYEQYF. Variable domain in full (rest from reference TRBV7-2 and TRBJ2-7): GAGVSQSPSNKVTEKGKDVELRCDPISGHTALYWYRQSLGQGLEFLIYFQGNSAPDKSGLPSDRFSAERTGGSVSTLTIQRTQQEDSAVYLCASSLGQIYEQYFGPGTRLTVT.

This sequence joins TRBV27 and TRBJ2-1; TRBD1 matches at 9 bases. After removal of 4 bases from V and 2 bases from J, the junction contained 3 bases not matched to a gene. Germline V lookup: CDR1 MNHEY, CDR2 SMNVEV (reference sequence). The CDR3 contains 15 residues. The CDR3 bases are TGTGCCAGCAGTTCCGACAGGGGGGCCTACAATGAGCAGTTCTTC. This translates into CASSSDRGAYNEQFF.

In DNA, the CDR3 is TGTGCCAGCAGTGCTTACAATGAGCAGTTCTTC. This codes for CASSAYNEQFF. This chain joins TRBV6-1 and TRBJ2-1; D is unresolved. V lost 4 bases and J lost 4, with 2 bases in between. Germline assignment: CDR1 MNHNS and CDR2 SASEGT. There are 11 residues in the CDR3.

This clone was counted once. J is TRBJ1-1 and V is TRBV7-9; TRBD1 agrees at 7 bases. The ends lost 1 base at V and 11 bases at J; junction bases unmatched: 4. The germline V gene has CDR1 SEHNR and CDR2 FQNEAQ (reference sequence). CDR3 size: 12 residues. CDR3 amino acids: CASSLEGGDAFF. DNA of the CDR3: TGTGCCAGCAGCTTAGAAGGGGGCGACGCTTTCTTT.

The chain employs TRBV5-6 and TRBJ2-5, with D uncertain. CDR1 is SGHDT and CDR2 is YYEEEE in the germline V gene. Trimming removed 0 bases from V and 4 bases from J, with 13 bases in between. This CDR3 has 15 amino acids. The CDR3 reads CASSLGSRRGETQYF. The CDR3 coding sequence is TGTGCCAGCAGCTTGGGGTCCCGAAGAGGAGAGACCCAGTACTTC.

The chain recombines TRBV25-1 with TRBJ2-1, with 13 bases that match TRBD2. Germline-derived CDR1 and CDR2 are MGHDK and SYGVNS. J lost 10 bases, V lost 4 bases, and 4 bases had no gene match. The CDR3 runs 14 residues. In DNA form, the CDR3 reads TGTGCCAGCAGTGCGACTAGCGGGGGGAAAGAGCAGTTCTTC. Its translation: CASSATSGGKEQFF.

This sequence joins TRBV11-3 and TRBJ1-1, with D perhaps TRBD1 (6 bases). This CDR3 has 14 residues. Trimming removed 1 base from V and 2 bases from J, with 8 bases in between. Germline-derived CDR1 and CDR2 are SGHNT and YENEEA. CDR3 protein: CASSLGRGNTEAFF. CDR3 nucleotide sequence: TGTGCCAGCAGCTTAGGCAGGGGAAACACTGAAGCTTTCTTT.